This TCR beta chain comes out of a study of shared clonotypes between healthy human individuals (dated by TCRdb to the early 2020s). With regard to the full study: The cohort included three men and a couple of women between 18 and 49 years of age. For each donor, CD4 naive and CD4 memory were each run on three plates, CD8 naive on two plates, and CD8 memory on one plate. Blood TCR repertoires of four to six healthy adults were deeply sequenced to estimate repertoire size and the extent of clonotype sharing between individuals. Libraries were prepared and TCR repertoires were sequenced by different laboratories using diverse techniques, in order to increase sequencing depth and limit assay-specific biases. Leukapheresis yielded between about 0.94 and 8.9 billion PBMCs per donor. Study-wide findings and limitations: Sampling was limited to blood, and TCR repertoires in tissue likely differ from TCR repertoires in blood. Based on pairwise subsampling, the degree of clonotype sharing among donors was expected to be affected by sequencing depth. Higher generation probabilities were observed for clonotypes shared by all four sorted-subset donors than for non-shared clonotypes. Even with the large sequencing depth, rarefaction of the sorted-subset datasets indicated that sequencing was incomplete. When several donors were compared, the shared fraction of clonotypes was around 5% for naive CD4, around 3.6% for naive CD8, 2% to 2.5% for memory CD4, and around 0.37% for memory CD8. Because the study included only a small number of donors, the genetic and exposure-history diversity represented was limited. Naive subsets generally had larger estimated clonotype richness than memory subsets.

As regards this clone: It has no known antigen specificity. Per-base qualities were not stored, and no clone one base away is much larger.

CD8 naive samples consisted of CD45RO-negative cells that were positively selected for CCR7, yielding a CD45RA+CCR7+ population without TemRA cells. Healthy HIV-negative adults with no recently reported acute infections or vaccinations were included as donors. Every donor was a Caucasian adult residing in Nashville, Tennessee, USA. After blood collection by leukapheresis, PBMCs were isolated using Ficoll-Histopaque density gradient centrifugation and then cryopreserved in the vapor phase of liquid nitrogen. Analytical flow cytometry was used to check the purity and quantity of every magnetically sorted T cell population. Genomic DNA was isolated from each sorted fraction and quantified by UV absorbance on a Nanodrop 2000c. Using the deep immunoSEQ assay, TCR CDR3 regions were amplified from genomic DNA by multiplex PCR. Extracted genomic DNA from each cell subset was spread evenly across all wells of several immunoSEQ 96-well plates, with each plate serving as a replicate. For sorted subsets, 200 to 250 ng of genomic DNA, equivalent to around 30,000 T cell genomes, went into each replicate PCR. The purified libraries were quantified using a Qubit 3.0 fluorometer, sized with a Bioanalyzer 2100, and then quantified again using the KAPA Library Quantification kit. A separate single-read 150-cycle Illumina NextSeq 550 flow cell was used to sequence each immunoSEQ 96-well plate. Per the authors' processing: The immunoSEQ output contained only junctional sequences without quality scores, so filtering could not match that applied to full-length reads. Sequences were annotated with PyIR, a Python wrapper for IgBLAST v1.9, and V/J genes and CDR3 were assigned using IMGT germline references. Reads were filtered out if the reads had weak V/J assignments (E-value above 1e-6), no CDR3, stop codons, out-of-frame junctions, or ambiguous translated residues. V3J clonotypes were defined by identical inferred V gene, J gene, and CDR3 amino acid sequence. Percentage overlap between repertoires was computed as shared unique clonotypes divided by the size of the smaller repertoire. Three approaches were used to assess repertoire richness: RTK rarefaction, the Chao1 estimator, and Recon v2.1 estimates of unobserved clonotypes. For all TCRbeta clonotypes obtained by the gDNA method from several donors, generation probabilities were computed with OLGA. TCRdb retrieved this table from immuneACCESS and kept in-frame rearrangements only. Not all clones are present; in checked studies, unresolved V genes account for under half, and no reason is known for the remainder. V and J calls and clone size are those listed in that table; D and trimming were worked out from the DNA. The sample contains about 2 million clones, about 94% of them found a single time. The ten largest clones take up around 1.1% of the sample.

At the junction V is shortened by 3 bases and J by 6 bases; bases outside the gene matches: 9. The germline V gene supplies CDR1 SGHDT and CDR2 YYEEEE. Measured from the cysteine to the phenylalanine, the CDR3 is 16 residues long. Just the 48-base CDR3 DNA is kept, in frame starting at base 1. The TCR comes from a man younger than 35 in good health. Specimen: naive CD8+ T cells sorted from blood. The cell subset or site label of this sample denotes: CD45RA+CCR7+. Recombination linked TRBV5-6 to TRBJ2-7, with 13 bases aligning to TRBD2. DNA sequence: TGTGCCAGCAGCTCGGGGGCGGGACTAGCGGGATTCGAGCAGTACTTC. The resulting protein is CASSSGAGLAGFEQYF.